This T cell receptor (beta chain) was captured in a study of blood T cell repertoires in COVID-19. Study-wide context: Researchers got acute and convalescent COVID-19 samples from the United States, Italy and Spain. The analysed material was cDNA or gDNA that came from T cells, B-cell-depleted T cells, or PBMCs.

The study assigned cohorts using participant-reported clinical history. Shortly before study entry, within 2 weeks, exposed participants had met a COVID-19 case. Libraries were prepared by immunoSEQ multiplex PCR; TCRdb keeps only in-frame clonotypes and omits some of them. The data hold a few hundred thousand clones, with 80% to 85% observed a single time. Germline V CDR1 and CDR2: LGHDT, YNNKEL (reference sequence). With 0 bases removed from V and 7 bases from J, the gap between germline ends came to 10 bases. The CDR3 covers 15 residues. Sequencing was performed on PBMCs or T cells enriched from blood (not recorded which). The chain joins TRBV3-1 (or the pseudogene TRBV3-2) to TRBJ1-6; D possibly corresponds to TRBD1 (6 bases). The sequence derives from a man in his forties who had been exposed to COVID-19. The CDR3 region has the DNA TGTGCCAGCAGCCAAGAGGACAGACAAAATTCACCCCTCCACTTT. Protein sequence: CASSQEDRQNSPLHF.